The sequence of this TCR beta chain was determined in a study of blood T cell repertoires in COVID-19. Study-level background: Collection of acute and convalescent COVID-19 samples took place in the United States, Italy and Spain. The analysed material was cDNA or gDNA that came from T cells, B-cell-depleted T cells, or PBMCs.

TCRdb's table, derived via immunoSEQ multiplex PCR, lists solely in-frame clones and lacks some. The data show about 220,000 clones, with more than 75% seen just once and approximately 3% held by the top ten. The germline V and J ends were trimmed by 2 bases and 2 bases, with 8 bases remaining between them. CDR1 and CDR2 (germline): SGHRS, YFSETQ. The CDR3 extends over 14 amino acids. The sample comprised peripheral blood. The clonotype comes from a woman aged 30 to 39 who had recovered from COVID-19. The chain links TRBV5-1 to TRBJ2-4; TRBD1 is a possible D gene (5 bases). In DNA form, the CDR3 reads TGCGCCAGCAGCTTAGACAGTTCCAAAAACATTCAGTACTTC. It codes for CASSLDSSKNIQYF.